A single sample is the source of the 8 T cell receptor beta chains below, sequenced in a study of shared clonotypes between healthy human individuals. Generated by immunoSEQ multiplex PCR, the TCRdb table keeps only in-frame clones and is missing some. The data show more than 2 million clones, approximately 96% seen once. Material for sequencing was naive CD4+ T cells sorted from blood. Sample subset: CD45RA+ positively selected. The receptors stem from a man between 18 and 35 years old in good health.

The V and J genes are TRBV7-3 and TRBJ2-1; 8 bases align to TRBD2. The CDR3 contains 16 residues. The V segment lost 5 bases and the J segment 1 base; nucleotides outside the gene matches: 7. The germline V gene has CDR1 SGHTA and CDR2 FQGTGA. DNA of the CDR3: TGTGCCAGCAGCCGAAACAGCGGGGGTTCCTACAATGAGCAGTTCTTC. Amino acids: CASSRNSGGSYNEQFF.

The rearrangement uses TRBV5-8 and TRBJ1-5; D may be TRBD1 (5 bases). V dropped 4 bases and J dropped 5 bases, with 16 bases sitting between them. Germline V lookup: CDR1 SGHTS, CDR2 YDEGEE. CDR3 length: 15 residues. Here the CDR3 reads CASSTGWGLDQPQHF. The CDR3 DNA reads TGTGCCAGCAGCACTGGATGGGGACTTGATCAGCCCCAGCATTTT. Full variable domain (rest looked up from reference TRBV5-8 and TRBJ1-5): EAGVTQSPTHLIKTRGQQATLRCSPISGHTSVYWYQQALGLGLQFLLWYDEGEERNRGNFPPRFSGRQFPNYSSELNVNALELEDSALYLCASSTGWGLDQPQHFGDGTRLSIL.

The chain employs TRBV6-1 and TRBJ2-2, with D unclear. V was shortened by 4 bases and J by 6 bases, with 12 bases between the two germline ends. This CDR3 is 14 amino acids long. Germline V gene lookup returns CDR1 MNHNS and CDR2 SASEGT. The DNA of the CDR3 is TGTGCCAGCAGTGCCGGTCCAGCAGCCGGGGAGCTGTTTTTT. As protein: CASSAGPAAGELFF.

The chain employs TRBV4-3 and TRBJ2-3; weak D call: TRBD2 (5 bases). V dropped 2 bases and J dropped 9 bases, with 12 bases sitting between them. The CDR3 is 13 amino acids. Germline-derived CDR1 and CDR2 are LGHNA and YSLEER. CDR3: CASSQFRRETQYF. The CDR3 nucleotides are TGCGCCAGCAGCCAATTCCGCCGGGAAACGCAGTATTTT.

This clone was detected only once. The chain recombines TRBV5-1 with TRBJ1-4, with unresolved D. Trimming stripped 7 bases from V and 5 bases from J, with 12 bases between. The CDR3 loop spans 13 amino acids. The germline V gene encodes CDR1 SGHRS and CDR2 YFSETQ. The CDR3 DNA is TGCGCCAGCGGGAACCCCTCAAATGAAAAACTGTTTTTT. Its protein is CASGNPSNEKLFF.

Worth noting for this clone: Other DNA variants within this sample encode the same CDR3. The chain employs TRBV6-5 and TRBJ2-3; 9 nucleotides align to TRBD2. The CDR3 has 14 amino acids. Germline V gene lookup returns CDR1 MNHEY and CDR2 SVGAGI. J gave up 7 bases and V 2 bases, and 4 bases lay outside the gene matches. The DNA of the CDR3 is TGTGCCAGCAGTTACGATGCGGGAGGGTATACGCAGTATTTT. It specifies CASSYDAGGYTQYF.

Remarks on this clone: At the DNA level, this CDR3 is encoded by other sequences in the same sample as well. The chain links TRBV5-1 to TRBJ2-1; TRBD1 is a possible D gene (6 bases). V was cut by 0 bases and J by 1 base, with 11 bases left in between. CDR1 is SGHRS, CDR2 YFSETQ, per germline. The CDR3 has 16 residues. The CDR3 DNA sequence: TGCGCCAGCAGCTTGGAGGGGCAGGGGTCCTACAATGAGCAGTTCTTC. Protein sequence: CASSLEGQGSYNEQFF.

The rearrangement links TRBV10-1 to TRBJ1-6; a possible D gene is TRBD1 (6 bases). The CDR3 covers 13 residues. Germline V CDR1 and CDR2: WNHNN, SYGVQD (reference sequence). The V and J ends lost 4 bases and 8 bases respectively, with 9 bases between them. CDR3: CASSGSGDSPLHF. In nucleotides, the CDR3 is TGCGCCAGCAGTGGGTCAGGGGATTCACCCCTCCACTTT.